The rows below give T cell receptor beta chains drawn from one sample of a study of identical twins. TCRdb re-analysed the 5' RACE reads in MiXCR, keeping a single row per CDR3 protein. The sample has roughly 1,500,000 distinct CDR3 sequences; about 32% are singletons. The specimen sequenced was cord blood. The receptor source for this set is a newborn girl in good health. Both conserved end residues are part of each CDR3. D genes are given only for firm matches. Clone size is given for some rows only: seen once, a few or many times, or a class if the clone is expanded.

clone size	V gene	J gene	D gene	CDR3 DNA	CDR3 protein
few	TRBV4-2	TRBJ2-3	NA	TGTGCCAGCAGCCAAGATTGGGGCGGAGGGAGAGATACGCAGTATTTT	CASSQDWGGGRDTQYF
NA	TRBV6-1	TRBJ1-4	NA	TGTGCCAGCAGTGTCCTTCGGACGGAGACTGAAAAACTGTTTTTT	CASSVLRTETEKLFF
NA	TRBV20-1	TRBJ1-2	TRBD1	TGCAGTGCTATAATACAGGGGATGCGAGGCTACACCTTC	CSAIIQGMRGYTF
NA	TRBV20-1	TRBJ2-3	TRBD2	TGCAGTGCTAGGGTAGCGGGGGCTAGCACAGATACGCAGTATTTT	CSARVAGASTDTQYF
few	TRBV28	TRBJ2-3	TRBD2	TGTGCCAGCAGACTCCTCGGGACTAGCGGAGATACGCAGTATTTT	CASRLLGTSGDTQYF
NA	TRBV10-3	TRBJ2-3	TRBD2	TGTGCCATCAATCTTAGCGGGGTCACAGATACGCAGTATTTT	CAINLSGVTDTQYF
NA	TRBV3-1	TRBJ2-4	NA	TGTGCCAGCAGCCAAGATGAAGGTTTCCTAGCCAAAAACATTCAGTACTTC	CASSQDEGFLAKNIQYF
many	TRBV25-1	TRBJ1-2	NA	TGTGCCAGCAGTGCCGGCCGACTTTATGGCTACACCTTC	CASSAGRLYGYTF
once	TRBV4-2	TRBJ1-3	TRBD1	TGTGCCAGCAGCCAAGCCTGGTCCGGGACAGGGCTCTCTGGAAACACCATATATTTT	CASSQAWSGTGLSGNTIYF
NA	TRBV20-1	TRBJ1-4	NA	TGCAGTGCTAAGGGGTCGACCCGGGAAAAACTGTTTTTT	CSAKGSTREKLFF
NA	TRBV3-1	TRBJ1-1	TRBD1	TGTGCCAGCACCCAGGGGGCGGGGGCTTTCTTT	CASTQGAGAFF
few	TRBV28	TRBJ1-1	NA	TGTGCCAGCACGGGAGCAGGTGGAAGGACTGAAGCTTTCTTT	CASTGAGGRTEAFF
NA	TRBV5-1	TRBJ2-7	TRBD2	TGCGCCAGCAGCTTCCGGGGGGACTCCTACAATGAGCAGTACTTC	CASSFRGDSYNEQYF
few	TRBV7-2	TRBJ1-1	NA	TGTGCCAGCAGAACGGCGACAGTGAACACTGAAGCTTTCTTT	CASRTATVNTEAFF
few	TRBV24-1	TRBJ2-3	TRBD1	TGTGCCACCAGTCTGTCAGCGGGACAGGGAACAGATACGCAGTATTTT	CATSLSAGQGTDTQYF
few	TRBV12-3/TRBV12-4	TRBJ1-1	NA	TGTGCCAGCAGTTTAGTCACAGGCACGAACACTGAAGCTTTCTTT	CASSLVTGTNTEAFF
NA	TRBV3-1	TRBJ2-4	TRBD1	TGTGCCAGCAGCCAGGGGACAGGGGCCAAAAACATTCAGTACTTC	CASSQGTGAKNIQYF
NA	TRBV7-9	TRBJ2-7	NA	TGTGCCAGCGTTGGAAGCAGCGGCTACGAGCAGTACTTC	CASVGSSGYEQYF
NA	TRBV10-3	TRBJ2-1	TRBD1	TGTGCCATCAGCGCAATGACAGGGAACAATGAGCAGTTCTTC	CAISAMTGNNEQFF
few	TRBV28	TRBJ2-1	TRBD2	TGTGCCAGCAGTTTCCTAGCTGGGAGGGCTGGGTACATAGGCAATGAGCAGTTCTTC	CASSFLAGRAGYIGNEQFF
NA	TRBV14	TRBJ2-2	TRBD1	TGTGCCAGCAGCCGCCGGACAGGGTCTCAAGGGGAGCTGTTTTTT	CASSRRTGSQGELFF
NA	TRBV28	TRBJ2-7	NA	TGTGCCAGCATGGCGCGACAAGCCTACGAGCAGTACTTC	CASMARQAYEQYF
many	TRBV5-1	TRBJ1-2	NA	TGCGCCAGCAGCTTGGAGGGACGTCTTAACTATGGCTACACCTTC	CASSLEGRLNYGYTF
NA	TRBV5-1	TRBJ2-1	TRBD2	TGCGCCAGCAGCAGACCTCTAGCGGGGGGAGACAATGAGCAGTTCTTC	CASSRPLAGGDNEQFF
NA	TRBV4-2	TRBJ1-1	NA	TGTGCCAGCAGCCAAGAGATGCTGTACGAAGACACTGAAGCTTTCTTT	CASSQEMLYEDTEAFF
NA	TRBV6-6	TRBJ2-4	NA	TGTGCCAGCACCCCGGGAAGCAAAAACATTCAGTACTTC	CASTPGSKNIQYF
NA	TRBV20-1	TRBJ2-7	TRBD1	TGCAGTGCTAGTAGGGACAGGGGGCTAAGTGAGCAGTACTTC	CSASRDRGLSEQYF
NA	TRBV2	TRBJ1-2	NA	TGTGCCAGCAGTGAGTCTTCCCAGGGTGGCTACACCTTC	CASSESSQGGYTF
few	TRBV6-1	TRBJ1-2	TRBD1	TGTGCCAGCACCTCCGACAGGGACTATGGCTACACCTTC	CASTSDRDYGYTF
NA	TRBV4-1	TRBJ2-7	TRBD1	TGCGCCAGCAGCCAAGATAATCCAGGGGGCAATGAGCAGTACTTC	CASSQDNPGGNEQYF
few	TRBV20-1	TRBJ1-2	TRBD1	TGCAGTGCTATCCAGGACAGGGGCTATGGCTACACCTTC	CSAIQDRGYGYTF
NA	TRBV12-3/TRBV12-4	TRBJ1-4	TRBD1	TGTGCCAGCAGCGCCCTGGACAGGGTCGGGGGAAAACTGTTTTTT	CASSALDRVGGKLFF
few	TRBV29-1	TRBJ2-2	TRBD1	TGCAGCGCTAAGGCGGACAGGGCTGGGGGGGAGCTGTTTTTT	CSAKADRAGGELFF
NA	TRBV5-1	TRBJ1-5	TRBD1	TGCGCCAGCAGCTTGGGGGACAGTGGGGGTCAGCCCCAGCATTTT	CASSLGDSGGQPQHF
NA	TRBV6-6	TRBJ1-2	NA	TGTGCCAGCAACACCGGGGTGGAGGACTATGGCTACACCTTC	CASNTGVEDYGYTF
many	TRBV10-3	TRBJ2-7	TRBD1	TGTGCCATACTCCGGGACAGGGGTTACGAGCAGTACTTC	CAILRDRGYEQYF
few	TRBV6-1	TRBJ1-2	NA	TGTGCCAGCAGCCAACAGGGAAAGAATGGCTACACCTTC	CASSQQGKNGYTF
NA	TRBV20-1	TRBJ2-7	NA	TGCAGTGTTCAGAAGGACGACTCCTACGAGCAGTACTTC	CSVQKDDSYEQYF
NA	TRBV7-8	TRBJ1-2	NA	TGTGCCAGCAGCTTAGTTACTCCACGCTTCTATGGCTACACCTTC	CASSLVTPRFYGYTF
NA	TRBV27	TRBJ2-7	NA	TGTGCCAGCAGTCATGGGACGTGGGTAAGCTCCTACAATGAGCAGTACTTC	CASSHGTWVSSYNEQYF
NA	TRBV20-1	TRBJ2-1	TRBD2	TGCAGTGCTAGCGGGAGGGCCGGGGATGAGCAGTTCTTC	CSASGRAGDEQFF
few	TRBV21-1	TRBJ1-1	NA	TGTGCCAGCAGCTGGTACAGGGGGGACACTGAAGCTTTCTTT	CASSWYRGDTEAFF
few	TRBV7-2	TRBJ2-7	TRBD1	TGTGCCAGCAGCTTTTACAGGGGGCGTGCCTACGAGCAGTACTTC	CASSFYRGRAYEQYF
few	TRBV12-3/TRBV12-4	TRBJ2-1	TRBD2	TGTGCCAGCAGGGACTCACTAGCGGAGCAGTTCTTC	CASRDSLAEQFF
NA	TRBV4-1	TRBJ2-3	NA	TGCGCCAGCAGCCAAGTGGGGCATGACAGGTACACAGGTACGCAGTATTTT	CASSQVGHDRYTGTQYF
NA	TRBV5-1	TRBJ2-2	TRBD2	TGCGCCAGCAGCTTCGGGACTAGCGCGAACACCGGGGAGCTGTTTTTT	CASSFGTSANTGELFF
NA	TRBV12-3/TRBV12-4	TRBJ2-7	TRBD2	TGTGCCAGCAGTTATGGACTAGCCCGGGAGCAGTACTTC	CASSYGLAREQYF
NA	TRBV6-1	TRBJ2-7	TRBD2	TGTGCCAGCAGTGCCGTTGGACTAGCGAACTACGAGCAGTACTTC	CASSAVGLANYEQYF
NA	TRBV12-3/TRBV12-4	TRBJ2-7	NA	TGTGCCAGCAGTTCCGAGGGGTGGTTTATCCACGAGCAGTACTTC	CASSSEGWFIHEQYF
few	TRBV7-2	TRBJ1-6	NA	TGTGCCAGCAGCTTAGAAGGGTCGCGGAATTCACCCCTCCACTTT	CASSLEGSRNSPLHF
NA	TRBV6-6	TRBJ1-1	TRBD1	TGTGCCAGCAGTTCGTCCCAGGGGGCGAACACTGAAGCTTTCTTT	CASSSSQGANTEAFF
few	TRBV20-1	TRBJ2-3	TRBD2	TGCAGTGCTAGGGATAGCGGGGTCCGCACAGATACGCAGTATTTT	CSARDSGVRTDTQYF
NA	TRBV12-3/TRBV12-4	TRBJ2-1	NA	TGTGTCAGCAGCCCTCGAATAGGCTACTCCTACAATGAGCAGTTCTTC	CVSSPRIGYSYNEQFF
NA	TRBV12-3/TRBV12-4	TRBJ2-1	NA	TGTGCCAGCAGTCGGACGGAAAACATTCAGTTCTTC	CASSRTENIQFF
few	TRBV20-1	TRBJ2-7	NA	TGCAGTGCTAGAGGCCAGTTTAACTACGAGCAGTACTTC	CSARGQFNYEQYF